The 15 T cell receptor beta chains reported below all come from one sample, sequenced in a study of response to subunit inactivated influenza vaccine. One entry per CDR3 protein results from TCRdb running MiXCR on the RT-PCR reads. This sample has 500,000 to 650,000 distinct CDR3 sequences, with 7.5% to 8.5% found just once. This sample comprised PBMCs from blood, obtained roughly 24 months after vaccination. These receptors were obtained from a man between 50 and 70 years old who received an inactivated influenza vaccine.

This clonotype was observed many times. CDR3: CASSLGIRDTDYEQYF. CDR3 sequence (DNA): TGCGCCAGCAGCTTGGGGATCCGGGACACCGACTACGAGCAGTACTTC. The chain carries TRBV5-1 and TRBJ2-7; a weak D match, TRBD1 (6 bases). Between the trimmed V and J ends, which lost 0 bases and 3 bases, there was a span of 16 bases. Germline V gives CDR1 SGHRS, CDR2 YFSETQ. CDR3 length equals 16 residues.

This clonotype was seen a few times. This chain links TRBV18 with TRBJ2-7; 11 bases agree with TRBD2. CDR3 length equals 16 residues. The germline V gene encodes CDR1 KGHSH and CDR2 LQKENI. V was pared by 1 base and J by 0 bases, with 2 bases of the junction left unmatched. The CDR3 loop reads CASSPLAGGVSYEQYF. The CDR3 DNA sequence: TGTGCCAGCTCACCACTAGCGGGAGGGGTCTCCTACGAGCAGTACTTC.

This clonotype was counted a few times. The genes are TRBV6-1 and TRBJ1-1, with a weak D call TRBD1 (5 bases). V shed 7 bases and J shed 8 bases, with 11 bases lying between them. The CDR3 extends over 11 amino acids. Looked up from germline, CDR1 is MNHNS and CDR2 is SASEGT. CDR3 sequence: CASMGRREAFF. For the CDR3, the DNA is TGTGCCAGCATGGGACGAAGGGAAGCTTTCTTT.

In nucleotides, the CDR3 is TGTGCCAGCAGCTCCCTGATTCGTTACGAGCAGTACTTC. Protein product: CASSSLIRYEQYF. The chain joins TRBV11-2 to TRBJ2-7; no reliable D call. Germline V gene lookup returns CDR1 SGHAT and CDR2 FQNNGV. The CDR3 extends over 13 amino acids. With 4 bases removed from V and 4 bases from J, the gap between germline ends came to 11 bases.

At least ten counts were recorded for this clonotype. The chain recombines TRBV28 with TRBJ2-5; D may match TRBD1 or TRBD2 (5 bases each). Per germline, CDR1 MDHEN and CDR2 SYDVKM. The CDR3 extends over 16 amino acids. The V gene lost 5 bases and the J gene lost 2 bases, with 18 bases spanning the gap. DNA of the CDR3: TGTGCCAGCAGTCCCTGGGACCCCCGTTGGCAAGAGACCCAGTACTTC. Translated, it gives CASSPWDPRWQETQYF.

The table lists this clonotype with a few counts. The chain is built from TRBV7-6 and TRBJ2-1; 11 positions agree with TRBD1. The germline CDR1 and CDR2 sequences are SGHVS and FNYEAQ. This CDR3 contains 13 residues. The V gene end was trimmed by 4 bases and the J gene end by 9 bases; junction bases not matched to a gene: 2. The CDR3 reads CASSWTGGGEQFF. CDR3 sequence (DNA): TGTGCCAGCAGCTGGACAGGGGGCGGTGAGCAGTTCTTC.

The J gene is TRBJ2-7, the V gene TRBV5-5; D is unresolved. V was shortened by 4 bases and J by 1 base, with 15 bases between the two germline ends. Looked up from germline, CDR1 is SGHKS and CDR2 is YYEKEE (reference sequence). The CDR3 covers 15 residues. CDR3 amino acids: CASSGFPVASYEQYF. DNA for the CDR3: TGTGCCAGCAGCGGGTTCCCGGTTGCGTCCTACGAGCAGTACTTC.

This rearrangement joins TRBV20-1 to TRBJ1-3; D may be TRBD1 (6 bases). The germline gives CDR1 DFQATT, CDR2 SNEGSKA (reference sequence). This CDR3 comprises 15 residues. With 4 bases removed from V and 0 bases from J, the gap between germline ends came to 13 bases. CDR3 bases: TGCAGTGCTACAAACAGGGCAAGCTCTGGAAACACCATATATTTT. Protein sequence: CSATNRASSGNTIYF.

As DNA, the CDR3 is TGTGCCAGCAGCCACGCGACCCACAGGGGTGGTGAGCAGTTCTTC. The encoded protein is CASSHATHRGGEQFF. The J gene is TRBJ2-1, the V gene TRBV7-2; TRBD1 aligns across 7 bases. Looked up from germline, CDR1 is SGHTA and CDR2 is FQGNSA. The V and J ends lost 5 bases and 9 bases, in that order; junction bases with no gene match: 13. The CDR3 is 15 residues long. Using reference TRBV7-2 and TRBJ2-1 for the parts outside the CDR3, the full variable domain is GAGVSQSPSNKVTEKGKDVELRCDPISGHTALYWYRQSLGQGLEFLIYFQGNSAPDKSGLPSDRFSAERTGGSVSTLTIQRTQQEDSAVYLCASSHATHRGGEQFFGPGTRLTVL.

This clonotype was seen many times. CDR3 amino acids: CASSRGGYEQYF. The CDR3 DNA sequence: TGTGCCAGCAGCCGCGGGGGTTACGAGCAGTACTTC. This chain links TRBV3-1 with TRBJ2-7, with 7 positions matching TRBD2. Germline V lookup: CDR1 LGHDT, CDR2 YNNKEL (reference sequence). The CDR3 extends over 12 amino acids. Losses at the gene ends were 4 bases for V and 4 bases for J; bases not matched to a gene: 1.

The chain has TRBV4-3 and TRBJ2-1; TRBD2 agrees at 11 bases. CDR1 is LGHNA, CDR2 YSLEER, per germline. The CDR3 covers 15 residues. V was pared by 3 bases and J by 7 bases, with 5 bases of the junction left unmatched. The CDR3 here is CASSHPGLAANEQFF. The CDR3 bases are TGCGCCAGCAGCCACCCGGGACTAGCGGCGAATGAGCAGTTCTTC.

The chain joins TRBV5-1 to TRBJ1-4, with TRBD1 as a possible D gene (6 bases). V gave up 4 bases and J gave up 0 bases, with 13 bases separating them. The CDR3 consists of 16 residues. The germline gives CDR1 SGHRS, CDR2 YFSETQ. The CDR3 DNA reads TGCGCCAGCAGCGCCTACGGACAGTCAACTAATGAAAAACTGTTTTTT. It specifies CASSAYGQSTNEKLFF.

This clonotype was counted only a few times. This CDR3 is CSVEVWASGSYEQYF. The CDR3 nucleotides read TGCAGCGTTGAAGTTTGGGCTAGCGGGAGTTACGAGCAGTACTTC. The V and J genes are TRBV29-1 and TRBJ2-7; TRBD2 matches at 10 bases. The trim removed 1 base at V and 4 bases at J, leaving 7 bases unmatched. The CDR3 covers 15 residues. CDR1 is SQVTM, CDR2 ANQGSEA, per germline.

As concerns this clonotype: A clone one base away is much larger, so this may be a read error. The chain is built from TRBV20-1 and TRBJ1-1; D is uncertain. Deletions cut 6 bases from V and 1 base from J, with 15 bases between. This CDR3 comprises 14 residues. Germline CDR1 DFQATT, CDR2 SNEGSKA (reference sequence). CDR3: CSALGGSGNTEAFF. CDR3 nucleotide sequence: TGCAGTGCCTTAGGAGGGTCCGGGAACACTGAAGCTTTCTTT.

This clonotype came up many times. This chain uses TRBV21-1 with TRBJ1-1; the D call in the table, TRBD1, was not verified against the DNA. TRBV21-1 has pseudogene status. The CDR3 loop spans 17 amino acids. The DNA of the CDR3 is TGTGCCAGCAGCATGGAGGACAGGCGGCCCATGAACACTGAAGCTTTCTTT. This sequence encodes CASSMEDRRPMNTEAFF.